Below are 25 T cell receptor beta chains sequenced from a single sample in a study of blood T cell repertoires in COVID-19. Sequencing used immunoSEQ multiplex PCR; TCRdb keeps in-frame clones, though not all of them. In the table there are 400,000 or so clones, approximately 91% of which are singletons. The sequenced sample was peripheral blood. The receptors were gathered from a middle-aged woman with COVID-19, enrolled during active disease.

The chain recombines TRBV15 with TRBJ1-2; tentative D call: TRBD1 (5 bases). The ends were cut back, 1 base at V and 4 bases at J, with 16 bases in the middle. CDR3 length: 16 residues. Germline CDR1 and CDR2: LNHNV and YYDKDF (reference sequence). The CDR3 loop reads CATSRAFTGDFYGYTF. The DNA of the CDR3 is TGTGCCACCAGCAGAGCGTTTACAGGAGACTTCTATGGCTACACCTTC.

CDR3 nucleotides: TGTGCCAGCAGTTCCGCTCCGGACATTCAGTACTTC. As protein: CASSSAPDIQYF. This chain joins TRBV27 and TRBJ2-4; D gene unclear. CDR1 and CDR2 (germline): MNHEY, SMNVEV (reference sequence). Trimming stripped 4 bases from V and 8 bases from J, with 9 bases between. The CDR3 covers 12 residues.

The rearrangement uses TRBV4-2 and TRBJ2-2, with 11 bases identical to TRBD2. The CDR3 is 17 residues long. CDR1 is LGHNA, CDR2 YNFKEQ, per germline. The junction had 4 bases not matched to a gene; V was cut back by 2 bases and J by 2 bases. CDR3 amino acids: CASSQLGTSGNTGELFF. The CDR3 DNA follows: TGTGCCAGCAGCCAACTCGGGACTAGCGGAAACACCGGGGAGCTGTTTTTT.

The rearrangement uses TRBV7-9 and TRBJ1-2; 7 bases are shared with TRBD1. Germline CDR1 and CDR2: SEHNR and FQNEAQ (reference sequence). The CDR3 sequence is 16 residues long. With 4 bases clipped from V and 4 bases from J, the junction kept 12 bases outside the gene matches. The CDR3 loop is CASSSTRGDSIYGYTF. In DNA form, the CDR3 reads TGTGCCAGCAGCTCCACAAGGGGGGACAGCATCTATGGCTACACCTTC.

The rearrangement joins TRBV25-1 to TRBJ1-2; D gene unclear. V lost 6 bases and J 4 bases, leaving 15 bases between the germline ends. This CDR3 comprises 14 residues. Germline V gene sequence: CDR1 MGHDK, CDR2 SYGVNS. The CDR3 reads CASSSRVGSYGYTF. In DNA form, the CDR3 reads TGTGCCAGCAGCTCGAGGGTCGGGAGCTATGGCTACACCTTC.

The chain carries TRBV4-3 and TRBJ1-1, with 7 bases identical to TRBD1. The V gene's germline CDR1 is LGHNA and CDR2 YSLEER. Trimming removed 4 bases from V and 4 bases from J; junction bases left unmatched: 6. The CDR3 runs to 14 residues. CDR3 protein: CASSPQAGGTEAFF. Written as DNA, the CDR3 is TGCGCCAGCAGCCCCCAGGCAGGGGGCACTGAAGCTTTCTTT.

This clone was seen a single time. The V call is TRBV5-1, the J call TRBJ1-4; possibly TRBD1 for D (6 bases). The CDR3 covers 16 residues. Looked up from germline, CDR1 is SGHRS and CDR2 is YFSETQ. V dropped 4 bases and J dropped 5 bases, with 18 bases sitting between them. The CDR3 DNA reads TGCGCCAGCAGCCCTAACGGACAGCAAGGAAATGAAAAACTGTTTTTT. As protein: CASSPNGQQGNEKLFF.

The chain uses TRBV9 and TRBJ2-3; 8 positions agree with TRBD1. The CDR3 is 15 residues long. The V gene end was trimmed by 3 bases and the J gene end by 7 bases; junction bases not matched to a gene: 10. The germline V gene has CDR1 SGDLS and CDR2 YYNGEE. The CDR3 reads CASSAGQAAHNTQYF. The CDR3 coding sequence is TGTGCCAGCAGCGCGGGACAGGCCGCACATAATACGCAGTATTTT.

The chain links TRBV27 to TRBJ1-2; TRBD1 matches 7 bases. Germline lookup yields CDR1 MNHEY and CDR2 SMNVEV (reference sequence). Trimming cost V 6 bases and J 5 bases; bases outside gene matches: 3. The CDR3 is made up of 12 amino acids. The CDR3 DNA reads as TGTGCCAGCAGGACACAGGGGTATGGCTACACCTTC. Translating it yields CASRTQGYGYTF.

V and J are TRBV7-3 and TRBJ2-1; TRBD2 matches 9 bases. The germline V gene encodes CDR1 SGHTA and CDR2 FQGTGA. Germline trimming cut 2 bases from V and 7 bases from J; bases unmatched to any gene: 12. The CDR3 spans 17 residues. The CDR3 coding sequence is TGTGCCAGCAGCTTACAGGCCGGCGGGAGGGCCTGGAATGAGCAGTTCTTC. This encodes CASSLQAGGRAWNEQFF. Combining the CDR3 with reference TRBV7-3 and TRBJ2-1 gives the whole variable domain GAGVSQTPSNKVTEKGKYVELRCDPISGHTALYWYRQSLGQGPEFLIYFQGTGAADDSGLPNDRFFAVRPEGSVSTLKIQRTERGDSAVYLCASSLQAGGRAWNEQFFGPGTRLTVL.

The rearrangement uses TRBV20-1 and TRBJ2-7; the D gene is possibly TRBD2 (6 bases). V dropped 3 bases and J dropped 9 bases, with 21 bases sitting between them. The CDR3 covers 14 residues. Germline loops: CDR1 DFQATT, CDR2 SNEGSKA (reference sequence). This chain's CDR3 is CSASAPGLVIVQYF. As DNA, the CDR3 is TGCAGTGCTAGTGCACCGGGACTGGTTATAGTGCAGTACTTC.

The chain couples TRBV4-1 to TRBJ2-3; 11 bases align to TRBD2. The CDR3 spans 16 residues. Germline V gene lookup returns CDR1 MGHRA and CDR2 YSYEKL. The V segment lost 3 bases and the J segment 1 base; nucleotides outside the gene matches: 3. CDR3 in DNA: TGCGCCAGCAGCCAGACGACTAGCGGGGGCACAGATACGCAGTATTTT. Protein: CASSQTTSGGTDTQYF.

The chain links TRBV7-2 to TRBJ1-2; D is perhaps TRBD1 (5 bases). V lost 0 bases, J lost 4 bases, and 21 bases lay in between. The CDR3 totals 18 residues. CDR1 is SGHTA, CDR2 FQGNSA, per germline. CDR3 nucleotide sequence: TGTGCCAGCAGCTTAGCGGCAGTTTCGGGGGGATTCGCCTATGGCTACACCTTC. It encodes CASSLAAVSGGFAYGYTF.

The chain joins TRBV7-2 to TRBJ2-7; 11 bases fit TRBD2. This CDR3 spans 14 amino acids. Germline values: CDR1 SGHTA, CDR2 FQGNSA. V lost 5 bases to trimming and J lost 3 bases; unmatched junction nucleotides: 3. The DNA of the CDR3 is TGTGCCAGCAGCCAACTAGCGGGAGTCTACGAGCAGTACTTC. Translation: CASSQLAGVYEQYF.

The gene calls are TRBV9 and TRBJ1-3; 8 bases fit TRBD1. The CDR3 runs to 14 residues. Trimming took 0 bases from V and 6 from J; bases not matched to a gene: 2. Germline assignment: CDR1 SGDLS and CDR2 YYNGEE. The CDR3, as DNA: TGTGCCAGCAGCGTAGGGACAGGGCAAAACACCATATATTTT. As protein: CASSVGTGQNTIYF. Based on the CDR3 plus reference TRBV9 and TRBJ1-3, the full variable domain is DSGVTQTPKHLITATGQRVTLRCSPRSGDLSVYWYQQSLDQGLQFLIQYYNGEERAKGNILERFSAQQFPDLHSELNLSSLELGDSALYFCASSVGTGQNTIYFGEGSWLTVV.

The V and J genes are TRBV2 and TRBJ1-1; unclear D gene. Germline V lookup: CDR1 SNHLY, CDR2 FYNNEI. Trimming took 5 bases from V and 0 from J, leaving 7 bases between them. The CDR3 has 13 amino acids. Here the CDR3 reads CASSNAVNTEAFF. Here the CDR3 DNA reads TGTGCCAGCAGTAACGCAGTGAACACTGAAGCTTTCTTT.

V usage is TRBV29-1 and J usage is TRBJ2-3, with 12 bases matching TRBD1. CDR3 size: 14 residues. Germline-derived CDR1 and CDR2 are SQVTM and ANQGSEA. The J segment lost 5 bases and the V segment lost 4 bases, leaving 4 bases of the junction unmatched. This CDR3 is CSVGDRGPVDTQYF. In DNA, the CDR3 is TGCAGCGTTGGGGACAGGGGGCCAGTAGATACGCAGTATTTT.

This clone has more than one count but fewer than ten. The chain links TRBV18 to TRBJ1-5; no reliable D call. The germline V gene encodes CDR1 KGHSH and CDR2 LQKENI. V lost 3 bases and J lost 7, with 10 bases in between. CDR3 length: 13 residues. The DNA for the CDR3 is TGTGCCAGCTCACCCATAAACAGCCAGCCCCAGCATTTT. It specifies CASSPINSQPQHF.

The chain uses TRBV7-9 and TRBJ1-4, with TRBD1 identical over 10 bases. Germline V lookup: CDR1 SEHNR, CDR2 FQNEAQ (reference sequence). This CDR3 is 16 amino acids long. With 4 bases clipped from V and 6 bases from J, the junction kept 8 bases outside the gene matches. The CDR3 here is CASSSIPGQGYEKLFF. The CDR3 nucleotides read TGTGCCAGCAGCTCTATCCCGGGACAGGGGTATGAAAAACTGTTTTTT. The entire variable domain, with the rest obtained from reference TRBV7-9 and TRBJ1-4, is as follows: DTGVSQNPRHKITKRGQNVTFRCDPISEHNRLYWYRQTLGQGPEFLTYFQNEAQLEKSRLLSDRFSAERPKGSFSTLEIQRTEQGDSAMYLCASSSIPGQGYEKLFFGSGTQLSVL.

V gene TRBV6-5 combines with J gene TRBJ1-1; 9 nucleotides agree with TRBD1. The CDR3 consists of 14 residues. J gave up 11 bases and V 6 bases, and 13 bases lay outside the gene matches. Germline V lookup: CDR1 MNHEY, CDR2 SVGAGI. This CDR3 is CASSPGTGTLGAFF. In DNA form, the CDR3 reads TGTGCCAGCAGCCCCGGGACAGGGACCCTTGGGGCTTTCTTT.

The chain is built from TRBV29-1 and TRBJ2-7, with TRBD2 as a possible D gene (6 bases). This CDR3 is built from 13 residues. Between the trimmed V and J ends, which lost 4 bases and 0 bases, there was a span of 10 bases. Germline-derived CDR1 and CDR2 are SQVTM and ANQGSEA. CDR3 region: CSVGGASSYEQYF. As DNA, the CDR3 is TGCAGCGTTGGCGGGGCTAGCTCCTACGAGCAGTACTTC.

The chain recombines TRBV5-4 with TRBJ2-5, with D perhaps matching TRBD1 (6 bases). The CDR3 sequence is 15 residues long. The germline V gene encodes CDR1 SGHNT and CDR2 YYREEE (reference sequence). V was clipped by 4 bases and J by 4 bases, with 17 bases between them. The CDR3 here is CASSVPTGSGETQYF. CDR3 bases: TGTGCCAGCAGCGTTCCGACAGGCTCCGGAGAGACCCAGTACTTC. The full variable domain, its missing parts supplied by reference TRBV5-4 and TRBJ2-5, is ETGVTQSPTHLIKTRGQQVTLRCSSQSGHNTVSWYQQALGQGPQFIFQYYREEENGRGNFPPRFSGLQFPNYSSELNVNALELDDSALYLCASSVPTGSGETQYFGPGTRLLVL.

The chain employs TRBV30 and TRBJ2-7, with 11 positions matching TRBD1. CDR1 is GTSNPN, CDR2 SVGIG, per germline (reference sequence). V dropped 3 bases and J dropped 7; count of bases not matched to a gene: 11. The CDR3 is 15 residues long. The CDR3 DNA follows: TGTGCCTGGAGACGCTCTGGACAGGGGGCAGGGGAGCAGTACTTC. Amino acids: CAWRRSGQGAGEQYF. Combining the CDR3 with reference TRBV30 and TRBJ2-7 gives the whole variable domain SQTIHQWPATLVQPVGSPLSLECTVEGTSNPNLYWYRQAAGRGLQLLFYSVGIGQISSEVPQNLSASRPQDRQFILSSKKLLLSDSGFYLCAWRRSGQGAGEQYFGPGTRLTVT.

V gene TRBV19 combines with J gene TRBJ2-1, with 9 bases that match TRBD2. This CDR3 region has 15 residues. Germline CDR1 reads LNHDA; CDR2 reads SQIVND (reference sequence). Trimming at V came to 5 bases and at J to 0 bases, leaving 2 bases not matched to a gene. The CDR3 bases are TGTGCCAGTAGTGATAGCGGGGGCTCCTACAATGAGCAGTTCTTC. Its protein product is CASSDSGGSYNEQFF.

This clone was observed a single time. The CDR3 DNA is TGTGCCAGTAGTATAGCGGGGGGATCGGCGACTGAGCAGTTCTTC. It codes for CASSIAGGSATEQFF. V and J are TRBV19 and TRBJ2-1, with 7 positions matching TRBD2. CDR3 length equals 15 residues. The V segment lost 1 base and the J segment 9 bases; nucleotides outside the gene matches: 9. CDR1 and CDR2 (germline): LNHDA, SQIVND (reference sequence).